This section outlines one TCR beta chain sequence together with its context. Antigen: not known. The protocol was immunoSEQ multiplex PCR, while the TCRdb copy is restricted to in-frame clones and leaves out a portion. The sample includes roughly 200,000 clones, about 89% of them seen just once. The record originates from a study of T cell responses to AZD1222 COVID-19 vaccine. V dropped 1 base and J dropped 2; count of bases not matched to a gene: 3. Per the germline V gene, CDR1 is SGHRS and CDR2 is YFSETQ. The CDR3 contains 16 residues. Findings and limits, study-wide: White British donors predominated, females outnumbered males, and clonal diversity was possibly underestimated. Across the whole spike, CD4 TCRs peaked at regions 160-218 and 743-854. Just five or six AZD1222 recipients tested seropositive at baseline. Epitopes outside B.1.351 and B.1.1.7 mutated regions reportedly drew nearly half of spike TCRs.

This chain connects TRBV5-1 to TRBJ2-1; TRBD2 matches at 10 bases. The TCR sequence derives from an adult who received the AZD1222 COVID-19 vaccine. The sequencing here drew on peripheral blood, taken 28 days after the second AZD1222 dose. For the CDR3, the DNA is TGCGCCAGCAGCTTGCTAGCGGGAGTGCCCTACAATGAGCAGTTCTTC. This gives the protein CASSLLAGVPYNEQFF.